The 16 T cell receptor beta chains given below trace back to one sample, sequenced in a study of human T cells and chemical hapten exposure. MiXCR, run by TCRdb on the RACE reads, gives a single entry per CDR3 protein. The sample carries about 54,000 distinct CDR3 sequences, about a tenth recorded once. Time point described: patch test 2, 6 weeks after DPC sensitization. Treatment of the sample: therapeutic diphenylcyclopropenone sensitization with weekly scalp DPC. The sample consisted of whole blood, taken in connection with sensitization to the hapten diphenylcyclopropenone (DPC). The source is a woman between 50 and 59 years old with alopecia areata. Some clones in this sample may be carry-over from other donors' samples.

This clonotype came up a few times. The chain is built from TRBV7-9 and TRBJ1-1; D ambiguous. CDR1 and CDR2 (germline): SEHNR, FQNEAQ (reference sequence). The V end was cut by 10 bases, the J end by 5 bases, with 26 bases between. The length of the CDR3 is 16 residues. The CDR3 sequence is CATDRRVISSGTEAFF. As DNA, the CDR3 is TGTGCCACCGATCGAAGGGTGATTTCGTCCGGGACTGAAGCTTTCTTT.

The chain uses TRBV7-9 and TRBJ1-5; D remains ambiguous. The ends were cut back, 4 bases at V and 4 bases at J, with 14 bases in the middle. Germline V gene sequence: CDR1 SEHNR, CDR2 FQNEAQ (reference sequence). The CDR3 extends over 15 amino acids. CDR3 amino acids: CASSSRGAENQPQHF. In nucleotides, the CDR3 is TGTGCCAGCAGCTCCCGTGGAGCGGAGAATCAGCCCCAGCATTTT.

Turning to this clonotype: A much larger clone is a single base away; this may be a read error. V usage is TRBV29-1 and J usage is TRBJ2-1; D is unclear. Germline-derived CDR1 and CDR2 are SQVTM and ANQGSEA. The CDR3 is 13 residues long. V lost 0 bases and J lost 12, with 15 bases in between. The CDR3 spells CSVEEALIDGQFF. CDR3 sequence (DNA): TGCAGCGTTGAAGAGGCCCTTATCGATGGGCAGTTCTTC.

This clonotype was detected only a few times. The rearrangement links TRBV18 to TRBJ2-7; TRBD1 agrees at 9 bases. The CDR3 totals 14 residues. V was clipped by 1 base and J by 5 bases; unmatched bases: 3. Germline V gene lookup returns CDR1 KGHSH and CDR2 LQKENI. This CDR3 is CASSPQGQGNEQYF. Written as DNA, the CDR3 is TGTGCCAGCTCACCACAAGGACAGGGGAACGAGCAGTACTTC.

This clonotype occurred many times. The rearrangement uses TRBV19 and TRBJ1-6; possibly TRBD1 for D (6 bases). The ends were cut back, 4 bases at V and 10 bases at J, with 17 bases in the middle. This CDR3 has 15 amino acids. The germline V gene has CDR1 LNHDA and CDR2 SQIVND (reference sequence). CDR3 DNA sequence: TGTGCCAGTAGTACGTCCGGGACAAGGACCTCACCCCTCCACTTT. Amino acids: CASSTSGTRTSPLHF.

This clonotype was seen many times. This rearrangement joins TRBV11-2 to TRBJ2-3, with a tentative D call TRBD2 (5 bases). This CDR3 is built from 14 residues. CDR1 is SGHAT, CDR2 FQNNGV, per germline. V was shortened by 5 bases and J by 1 base, with 10 bases between the two germline ends. The CDR3 protein is CASSLGLRTDTQYF. The CDR3 DNA reads TGTGCCAGCAGCCTAGGACTTCGCACAGATACGCAGTATTTT.

This clonotype occurred many times. This chain links TRBV2 with TRBJ1-5; 11 nucleotides align to TRBD1. Germline assignment: CDR1 SNHLY and CDR2 FYNNEI. The CDR3 contains 15 residues. Germline trimming cut 6 bases from V and 7 bases from J; bases unmatched to any gene: 8. The CDR3 spells CASRPGQGGGQPQHF. The CDR3, as DNA: TGTGCCAGCAGGCCGGGACAGGGGGGTGGCCAGCCCCAGCATTTT.

The chain couples TRBV12-3 or TRBV12-4 to TRBJ1-3; possible D gene TRBD1, 6 bases. The CDR3 runs to 14 residues. The V end lost 6 bases, the J end lost 2 bases, and 11 bases lay between the germline ends. The CDR3 region is CASSRTVPGNTIYF. Here the CDR3 DNA reads TGTGCCAGCAGCCGGACAGTACCTGGAAACACCATATATTTT.

This clonotype appeared many times. The chain has TRBV7-2 and TRBJ2-3; D gene ambiguous. Germline values: CDR1 SGHTA, CDR2 FQGNSA. Deletions cut 3 bases from V and 2 bases from J, with 12 bases between. This CDR3 is 15 amino acids long. DNA for the CDR3: TGTGCCAGCAGCTTCTCGACCGGCCTCACAGATACGCAGTATTTT. Amino acids: CASSFSTGLTDTQYF.

This clonotype has at least ten counts. The rearrangement uses TRBV20-1 and TRBJ1-3, with TRBD1 matching 10 bases. Germline values: CDR1 DFQATT, CDR2 SNEGSKA (reference sequence). Trimming removed 5 bases from V and 6 bases from J; junction bases left unmatched: 10. This CDR3 region has 15 residues. CDR3: CSAQAYGTGVNTIYF. CDR3 bases: TGCAGTGCTCAAGCCTACGGGACAGGGGTAAACACCATATATTTT.

This clonotype appeared a few times. V usage is TRBV11-3 and J usage is TRBJ2-4; D is uncertain. The CDR3 loop spans 13 amino acids. V lost 2 bases to trimming and J lost 9 bases, with 11 bases between them. The germline gives CDR1 SGHNT, CDR2 YENEEA. CDR3 sequence: CASSLWASSIQYF. The CDR3 DNA reads as TGTGCCAGCAGCTTATGGGCCTCTAGCATTCAGTACTTC.

The rearrangement links TRBV7-9 to TRBJ2-2, with 7 bases aligning to TRBD1. Unmatched junction bases numbered 4, after V lost 5 bases and J lost 4 bases. Per germline, CDR1 SEHNR and CDR2 FQNEAQ (reference sequence). The CDR3 sequence is 14 residues long. The CDR3 loop is CASSPWTGTGELFF. The CDR3 DNA reads as TGTGCCAGCAGCCCCTGGACAGGCACCGGGGAGCTGTTTTTT.

At least ten counts were recorded for this clonotype. The CDR3 loop is CASRRGTGQSYTF. In DNA form, the CDR3 reads TGTGCCAGCAGGAGAGGGACAGGGCAAAGCTACACCTTC. The rearrangement joins TRBV2 to TRBJ1-2, with TRBD1 matching over 9 bases. Germline CDR1 and CDR2: SNHLY and FYNNEI. The junction had 8 bases not matched to a gene; V was cut back by 6 bases and J by 9 bases. This CDR3 region has 13 residues.

This clonotype was picked up a small number of times. The J gene is TRBJ2-7, the V gene TRBV10-3; TRBD2 matches at 11 bases. This CDR3 contains 14 residues. The germline gives CDR1 ENHRY, CDR2 SYGVKD. V gave up 8 bases and J gave up 3 bases; unmatched junction bases: 6. Written as DNA, the CDR3 is TGTGCCATCGCCGCTAGCGGGAGGAGCTACGAGCAGTACTTC. It specifies CAIAASGRSYEQYF.

The CDR3 DNA reads as TGTGCCAGTAGTATAGTGATGAAGCGCTATGGCTACACCTTC. It is translated as CASSIVMKRYGYTF. The chain is built from TRBV19 and TRBJ1-2; D is ambiguous. The CDR3 is made up of 14 amino acids. The germline V gene encodes CDR1 LNHDA and CDR2 SQIVND (reference sequence). Trimming left V 1 base short and J 4 bases short, with 10 bases between.

This clonotype showed up many times. The rearrangement uses TRBV10-2 and TRBJ1-6; maybe TRBD1 (5 bases). CDR3 length: 15 residues. Germline CDR1 is WSHSY and CDR2 is SAAADI. V lost 7 bases and J 2 bases, leaving 12 bases between the germline ends. The CDR3 is CASTEAGTYNSPLHF. CDR3 nucleotides: TGCGCCAGCACCGAAGCAGGGACCTATAATTCACCCCTCCACTTT.